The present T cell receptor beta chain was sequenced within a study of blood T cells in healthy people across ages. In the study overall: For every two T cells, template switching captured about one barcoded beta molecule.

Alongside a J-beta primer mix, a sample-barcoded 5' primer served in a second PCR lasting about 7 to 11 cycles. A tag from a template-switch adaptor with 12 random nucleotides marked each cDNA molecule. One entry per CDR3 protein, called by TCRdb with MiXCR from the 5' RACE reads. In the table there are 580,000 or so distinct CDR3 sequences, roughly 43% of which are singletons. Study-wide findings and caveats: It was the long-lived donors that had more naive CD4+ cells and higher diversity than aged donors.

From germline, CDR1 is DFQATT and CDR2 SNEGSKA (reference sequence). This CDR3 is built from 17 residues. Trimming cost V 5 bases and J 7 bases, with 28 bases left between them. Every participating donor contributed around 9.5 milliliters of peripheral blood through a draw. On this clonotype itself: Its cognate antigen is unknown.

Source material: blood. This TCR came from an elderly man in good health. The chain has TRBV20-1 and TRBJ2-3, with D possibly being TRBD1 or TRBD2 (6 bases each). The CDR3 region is CSADGRTTPKGGYTQYF. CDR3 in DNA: TGCAGTGCTGATGGGAGGACTACCCCAAAAGGGGGTTATACGCAGTATTTT.